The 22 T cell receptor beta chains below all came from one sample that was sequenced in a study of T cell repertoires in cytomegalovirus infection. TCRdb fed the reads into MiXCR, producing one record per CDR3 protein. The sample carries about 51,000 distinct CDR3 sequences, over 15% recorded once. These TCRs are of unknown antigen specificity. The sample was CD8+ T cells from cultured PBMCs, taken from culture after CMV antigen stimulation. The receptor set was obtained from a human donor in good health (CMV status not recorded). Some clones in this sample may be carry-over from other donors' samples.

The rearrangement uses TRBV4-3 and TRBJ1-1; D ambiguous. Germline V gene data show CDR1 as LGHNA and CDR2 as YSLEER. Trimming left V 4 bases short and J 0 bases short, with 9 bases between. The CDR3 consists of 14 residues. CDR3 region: CASSLDYMNTEAFF. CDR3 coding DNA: TGCGCCAGCAGCCTAGACTACATGAACACTGAAGCTTTCTTT.

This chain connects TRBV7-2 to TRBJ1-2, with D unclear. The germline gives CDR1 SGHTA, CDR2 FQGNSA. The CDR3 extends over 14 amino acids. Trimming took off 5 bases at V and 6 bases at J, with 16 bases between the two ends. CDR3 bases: TGTGCCAGCAGCCTCAATTCCCTCCTTGATGGCTACACCTTC. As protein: CASSLNSLLDGYTF.

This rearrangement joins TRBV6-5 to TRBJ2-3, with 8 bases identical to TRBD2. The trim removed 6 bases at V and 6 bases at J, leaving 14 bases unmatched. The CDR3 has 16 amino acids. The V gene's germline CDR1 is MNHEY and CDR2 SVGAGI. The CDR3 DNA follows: TGTGCCAGCAGACCCGCGGGACTAGGCTCGTCTGATACGCAGTATTTT. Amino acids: CASRPAGLGSSDTQYF.

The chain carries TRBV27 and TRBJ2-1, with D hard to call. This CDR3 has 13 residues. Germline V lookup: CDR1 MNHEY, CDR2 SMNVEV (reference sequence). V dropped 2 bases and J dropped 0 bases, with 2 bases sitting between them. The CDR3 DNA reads TGTGCCAGCAGTTTAGCCTCCTACAATGAGCAGTTCTTC. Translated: CASSLASYNEQFF.

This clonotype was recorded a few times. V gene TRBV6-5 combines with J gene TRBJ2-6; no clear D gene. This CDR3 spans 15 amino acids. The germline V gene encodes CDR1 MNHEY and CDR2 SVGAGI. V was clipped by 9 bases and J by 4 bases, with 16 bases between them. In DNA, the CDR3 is TGTGCCAGTTTCTCATACGATCTGGGGGCCAACGTCCTGACTTTC. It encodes CASFSYDLGANVLTF.

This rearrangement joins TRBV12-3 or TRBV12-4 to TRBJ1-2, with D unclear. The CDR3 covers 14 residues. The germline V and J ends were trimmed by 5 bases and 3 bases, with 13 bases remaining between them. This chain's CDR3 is CASSAHQKYYGYTF. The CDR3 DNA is TGTGCCAGCAGTGCCCACCAGAAGTACTATGGCTACACCTTC.

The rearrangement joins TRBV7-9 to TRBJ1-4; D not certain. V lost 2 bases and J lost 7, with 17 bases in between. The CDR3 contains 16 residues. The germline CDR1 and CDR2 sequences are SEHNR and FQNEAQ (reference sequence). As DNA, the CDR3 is TGTGCCAGCAGCTTAAATGTATTCCTAGAGGGTGAAAAACTGTTTTTT. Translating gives CASSLNVFLEGEKLFF.

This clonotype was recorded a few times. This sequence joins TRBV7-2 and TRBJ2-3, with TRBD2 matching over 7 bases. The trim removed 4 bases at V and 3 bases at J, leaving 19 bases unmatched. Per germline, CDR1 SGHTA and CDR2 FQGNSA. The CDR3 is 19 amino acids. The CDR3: CASSSPRVSGARRTDTQYF. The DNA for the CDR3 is TGTGCCAGCAGCTCCCCCCGGGTGAGCGGGGCCAGGAGAACAGATACGCAGTATTTT.

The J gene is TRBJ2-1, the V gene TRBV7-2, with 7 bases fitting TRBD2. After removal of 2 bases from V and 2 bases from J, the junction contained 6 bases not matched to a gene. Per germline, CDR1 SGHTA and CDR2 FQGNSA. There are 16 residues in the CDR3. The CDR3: CASSLNKAGPYNEQFF. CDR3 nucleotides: TGTGCCAGCAGCTTAAATAAAGCGGGACCCTACAATGAGCAGTTCTTC.

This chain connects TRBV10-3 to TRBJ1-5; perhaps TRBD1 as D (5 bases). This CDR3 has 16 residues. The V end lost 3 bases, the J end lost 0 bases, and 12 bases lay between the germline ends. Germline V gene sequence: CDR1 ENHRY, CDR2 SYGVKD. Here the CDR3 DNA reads TGTGCCATCAGTGAAAACAGGAGATATAGCAATCAGCCCCAGCATTTT. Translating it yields CAISENRRYSNQPQHF.

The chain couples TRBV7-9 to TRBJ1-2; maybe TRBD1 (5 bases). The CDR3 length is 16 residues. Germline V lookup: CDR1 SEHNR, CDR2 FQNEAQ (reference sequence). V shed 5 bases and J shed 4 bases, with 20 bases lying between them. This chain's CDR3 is CASSRGVPVDGYGYTF. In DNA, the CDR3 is TGTGCCAGCAGCAGGGGAGTGCCAGTTGACGGCTATGGCTACACCTTC. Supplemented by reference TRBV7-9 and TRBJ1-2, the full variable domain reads DTGVSQNPRHKITKRGQNVTFRCDPISEHNRLYWYRQTLGQGPEFLTYFQNEAQLEKSRLLSDRFSAERPKGSFSTLEIQRTEQGDSAMYLCASSRGVPVDGYGYTFGSGTRLTVV.

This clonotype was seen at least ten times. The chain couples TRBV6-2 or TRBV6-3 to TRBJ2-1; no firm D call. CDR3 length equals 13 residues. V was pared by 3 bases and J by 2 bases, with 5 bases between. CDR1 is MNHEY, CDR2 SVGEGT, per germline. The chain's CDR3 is CASSYGPYNEQFF. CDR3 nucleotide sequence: TGTGCCAGCAGTTATGGTCCCTACAATGAGCAGTTCTTC.

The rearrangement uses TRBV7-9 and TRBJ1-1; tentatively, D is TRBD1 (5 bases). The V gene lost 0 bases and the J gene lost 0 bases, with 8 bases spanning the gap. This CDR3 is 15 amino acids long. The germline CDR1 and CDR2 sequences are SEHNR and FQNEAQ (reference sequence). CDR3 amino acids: CASSLAVGVNTEAFF. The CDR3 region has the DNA TGTGCCAGCAGCTTAGCTGTAGGGGTGAACACTGAAGCTTTCTTT.

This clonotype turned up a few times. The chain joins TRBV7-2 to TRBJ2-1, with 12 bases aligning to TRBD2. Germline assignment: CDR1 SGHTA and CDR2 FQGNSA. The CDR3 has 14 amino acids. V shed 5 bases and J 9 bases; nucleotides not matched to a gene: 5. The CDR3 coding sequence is TGTGCCAGCAGCCTGACTAGCGGGGGCCTTGAGCAGTTCTTC. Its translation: CASSLTSGGLEQFF.

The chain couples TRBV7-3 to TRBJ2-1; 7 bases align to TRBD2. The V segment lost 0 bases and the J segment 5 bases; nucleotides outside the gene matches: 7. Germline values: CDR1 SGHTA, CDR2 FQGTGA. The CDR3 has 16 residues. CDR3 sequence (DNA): TGTGCCAGCAGCTTAACGGAACTAGCGCCGAACAATGAGCAGTTCTTC. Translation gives CASSLTELAPNNEQFF. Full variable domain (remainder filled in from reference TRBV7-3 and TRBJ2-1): GAGVSQTPSNKVTEKGKYVELRCDPISGHTALYWYRQSLGQGPEFLIYFQGTGAADDSGLPNDRFFAVRPEGSVSTLKIQRTERGDSAVYLCASSLTELAPNNEQFFGPGTRLTVL.

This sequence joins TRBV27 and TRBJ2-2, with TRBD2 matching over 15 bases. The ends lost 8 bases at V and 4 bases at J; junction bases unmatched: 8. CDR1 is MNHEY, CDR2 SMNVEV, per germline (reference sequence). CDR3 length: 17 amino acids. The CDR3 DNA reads TGTGCCAGCTCCCGGACTAGCGGGAGGGCGGGCACCGGGGAGCTGTTTTTT. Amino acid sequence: CASSRTSGRAGTGELFF.

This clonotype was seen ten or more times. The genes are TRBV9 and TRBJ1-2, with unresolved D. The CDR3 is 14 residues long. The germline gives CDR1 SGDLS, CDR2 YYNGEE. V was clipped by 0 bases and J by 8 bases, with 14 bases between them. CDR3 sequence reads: CASSVAYLSGGYTF. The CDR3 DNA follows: TGTGCCAGCAGCGTAGCGTATTTGAGTGGCGGCTACACCTTC.

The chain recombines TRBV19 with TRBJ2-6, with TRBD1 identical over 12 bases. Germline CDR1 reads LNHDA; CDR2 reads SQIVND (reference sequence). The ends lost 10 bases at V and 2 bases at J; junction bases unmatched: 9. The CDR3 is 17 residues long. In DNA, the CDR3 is TGTGCCACCCGACCCGGGACAGGGGGCCCTGGGGCCAACGTCCTGACTTTC. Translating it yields CATRPGTGGPGANVLTF.

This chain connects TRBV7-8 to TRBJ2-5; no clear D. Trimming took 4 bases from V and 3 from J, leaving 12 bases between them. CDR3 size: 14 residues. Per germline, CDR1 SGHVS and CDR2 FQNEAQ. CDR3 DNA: TGTGCCAGCAGCTCGAGCGCTCTCGAAGAGACCCAGTACTTC. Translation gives CASSSSALEETQYF.

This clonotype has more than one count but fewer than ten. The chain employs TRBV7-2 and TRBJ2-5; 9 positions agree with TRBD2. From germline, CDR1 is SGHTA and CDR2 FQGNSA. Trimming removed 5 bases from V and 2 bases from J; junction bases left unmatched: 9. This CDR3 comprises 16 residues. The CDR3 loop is CASSGGSGGRQETQYF. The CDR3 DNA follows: TGTGCCAGCAGCGGAGGTAGCGGGGGCCGACAAGAGACCCAGTACTTC.

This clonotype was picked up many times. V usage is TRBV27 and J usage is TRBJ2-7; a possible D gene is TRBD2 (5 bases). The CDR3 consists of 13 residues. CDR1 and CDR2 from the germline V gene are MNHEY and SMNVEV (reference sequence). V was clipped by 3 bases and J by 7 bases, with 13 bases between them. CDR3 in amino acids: CASSFLGPGEQYF. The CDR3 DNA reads TGTGCCAGCAGTTTTCTGGGTCCGGGGGAGCAGTACTTC.

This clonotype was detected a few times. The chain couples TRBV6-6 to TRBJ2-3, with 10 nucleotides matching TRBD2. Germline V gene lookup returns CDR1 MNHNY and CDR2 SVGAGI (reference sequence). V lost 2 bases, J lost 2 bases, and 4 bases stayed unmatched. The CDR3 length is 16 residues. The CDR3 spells CASSYLLAGDTDTQYF. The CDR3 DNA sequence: TGTGCCAGCAGTTACCTGCTAGCGGGAGACACAGATACGCAGTATTTT.